These 16 T cell receptor beta chains came from one sample sequenced in a study of T cells in Graves' hyperthyroidism and ophthalmopathy. TCR beta CDR3 region amplification was performed from RNA transcripts. The HTBI set primed first-round TCR CDR3 RT-PCR. MiXCR, run by TCRdb on the multiplex PCR reads, gives a single entry per CDR3 protein. The data show a few hundred thousand distinct CDR3 sequences, with around 45% seen just once and around 8% held by the top ten. The sample was peripheral blood or thyroid tissue (not recorded which). The receptors come from a woman aged 18 to 35 with Graves' hyperthyroidism.

Concerning this clonotype itself: A read error is possible here, since a much larger clone lies one base away. This rearrangement joins TRBV19 to TRBJ1-4; 7 nucleotides line up with TRBD1. Germline CDR1 LNHDA, CDR2 SQIVND (reference sequence). There are 16 residues in the CDR3. The CDR3 coding sequence is TGTGCCAGTAGTTTCGGGACAGCGCCAACTAATGAAGAACTGTTTTTT. This gives the protein CASSFGTAPTNEELFF.

V usage is TRBV4-3 and J usage is TRBJ1-5; D unresolved. Trimming removed 1 base at V and 11 bases at J, with 12 bases between. This CDR3 spans 13 amino acids. Germline CDR1 reads LGHNA; CDR2 reads YSLEER. CDR3 sequence: CASSQGLQETQHF. The CDR3 DNA is TGCGCCAGCAGCCAAGGACTTCAAGAGACCCAGCATTTT.

In its sample, this clonotype was seen once. The chain has TRBV7-2 and TRBJ1-4; 8 bases are shared with TRBD1. CDR1 SGHTA and CDR2 FQGNSA come from the germline V gene. The J segment lost 0 bases and the V segment lost 1 base, leaving 10 bases of the junction unmatched. The CDR3 extends over 19 amino acids. CDR3 DNA: TGTGCCAGCAGCTTAGACCCGGACAGGGTACAGCCAACTAATGAAAAACTGTTTTTT. This translates into CASSLDPDRVQPTNEKLFF.

This clonotype came up many times. The chain carries TRBV19 and TRBJ1-5, with 7 nucleotides matching TRBD1. Looked up from germline, CDR1 is LNHDA and CDR2 is SQIVND (reference sequence). The junction had 12 bases not matched to a gene; V was cut back by 7 bases and J by 0 bases. The length of the CDR3 is 17 residues. The CDR3 DNA is TGTGCCAGTAATAACAAGGGGACAGATTATAGCAATCAGCCCCAGCATTTT. This encodes CASNNKGTDYSNQPQHF.

V usage is TRBV7-3 and J usage is TRBJ2-5, with 7 bases aligning to TRBD1. Germline CDR1 and CDR2: SGHTA and FQGTGA. The CDR3 runs to 14 residues. J lost 6 bases, V lost 5 bases, and 9 bases had no gene match. The CDR3 nucleotides read TGTGCCAGCAGCAACCCGGACAGGAGACAGACCCAGTACTTC. Protein: CASSNPDRRQTQYF. The whole variable domain, filled in from reference TRBV7-3 and TRBJ2-5, reads GAGVSQTPSNKVTEKGKYVELRCDPISGHTALYWYRQSLGQGPEFLIYFQGTGAADDSGLPNDRFFAVRPEGSVSTLKIQRTERGDSAVYLCASSNPDRRQTQYFGPGTRLLVL.

This clonotype has ten or more counts. The chain has TRBV7-9 and TRBJ1-2; the D gene is possibly TRBD1 (5 bases). Germline CDR1 reads SEHNR; CDR2 reads FQNEAQ (reference sequence). Trimming pared 5 bases from V and 0 bases from J, leaving 19 bases between. The CDR3 totals 17 residues. CDR3 in amino acids: CASSTPPAGRSNYGYTF. The CDR3 DNA sequence: TGTGCCAGCAGCACCCCGCCGGCAGGGCGGTCTAACTATGGCTACACCTTC. The full variable domain, its missing parts supplied by reference TRBV7-9 and TRBJ1-2, is DTGVSQNPRHKITKRGQNVTFRCDPISEHNRLYWYRQTLGQGPEFLTYFQNEAQLEKSRLLSDRFSAERPKGSFSTLEIQRTEQGDSAMYLCASSTPPAGRSNYGYTFGSGTRLTVV.

Ten or more counts support this clonotype. The rearrangement links TRBV12-3 or TRBV12-4 to TRBJ1-6; D perhaps matches TRBD1 (5 bases). CDR3 length: 14 residues. Trimming removed 2 bases at V and 8 bases at J, with 10 bases between. The CDR3 DNA reads as TGTGCCAGCAGTTTAAGGGGCATCCATTCACCCCTCCACTTT. It is translated as CASSLRGIHSPLHF.

This CDR3 reads CASSLGLGELFF. CDR3 sequence (DNA): TGTGCCAGCAGCCTCGGACTCGGGGAGCTGTTTTTT. This chain uses TRBV9 with TRBJ2-2; TRBD2 is a possible D gene (5 bases). Germline V gene sequence: CDR1 SGDLS, CDR2 YYNGEE. The length of the CDR3 is 12 residues. The germline V and J ends were trimmed by 4 bases and 7 bases, with 8 bases remaining between them. Full variable domain (missing parts from reference TRBV9 and TRBJ2-2): DSGVTQTPKHLITATGQRVTLRCSPRSGDLSVYWYQQSLDQGLQFLIQYYNGEERAKGNILERFSAQQFPDLHSELNLSSLELGDSALYFCASSLGLGELFFGEGSRLTVL.

The rearrangement joins TRBV12-3 or TRBV12-4 to TRBJ2-7; D unresolved. The CDR3 is made up of 14 amino acids. V shed 8 bases and J shed 7 bases, with 21 bases lying between them. The CDR3 DNA sequence: TGTGCCAGCTCACCACAACGGGCCCTCGGGGAGCAGTACTTC. Protein product: CASSPQRALGEQYF.

In this sample, this clonotype turned up many times. This chain uses TRBV5-1 with TRBJ1-2, with D perhaps matching TRBD1 (5 bases). The germline V gene encodes CDR1 SGHRS and CDR2 YFSETQ. V shed 0 bases and J shed 7 bases, with 7 bases lying between them. The CDR3 is made up of 12 amino acids. In nucleotides, the CDR3 is TGCGCCAGCAGCTTGGAAGGGGTTGGCTACACCTTC. Translating gives CASSLEGVGYTF.

As to this clonotype: One end of the junction fails to match germline, which may point to a read error. The chain is built from TRBV19 and TRBJ2-7; TRBD2 aligns across 7 bases. CDR1 LNHDA and CDR2 SQIVND come from the germline V gene (reference sequence). This CDR3 has 15 residues. The CDR3 here is CASSESGAQSYGQYF. The CDR3 bases are TGTGCCAGTAGTGAAAGCGGGGCGCAGAGTTACGGGCAGTACTTC.

The rearrangement joins TRBV7-9 to TRBJ1-3, with 7 bases identical to TRBD1. The CDR3 totals 16 residues. Losses at the gene ends were 5 bases for V and 2 bases for J; bases not matched to a gene: 9. Germline loops: CDR1 SEHNR, CDR2 FQNEAQ (reference sequence). The CDR3 protein is CASSPREGATGNTIYF. The CDR3 nucleotides are TGTGCCAGCAGCCCCCGTGAGGGGGCGACTGGAAACACCATATATTTT.

This clonotype was counted many times. The chain combines TRBV4-2 with TRBJ2-1; no definite D call. V was pared by 0 bases and J by 3 bases, with 12 bases between. This CDR3 region has 16 residues. Germline loops: CDR1 LGHNA, CDR2 YNFKEQ. CDR3 bases: TGTGCCAGCAGCCAAGATAGGTCCGAAGGCTACAATGAGCAGTTCTTC. Translated, it gives CASSQDRSEGYNEQFF.

This clonotype was observed a few times. The gene calls are TRBV20-1 and TRBJ2-5; D not certain. CDR1 is DFQATT and CDR2 is SNEGSKA in the germline V gene (reference sequence). Trimming took 1 base from V and 1 from J, leaving 7 bases between them. The CDR3 length is 13 residues. The CDR3 region is CSARVPFQETQYF. In nucleotides, the CDR3 is TGCAGTGCTAGAGTCCCCTTCCAAGAGACCCAGTACTTC.

This clonotype was observed many times. V gene TRBV15 combines with J gene TRBJ2-7; D gene unclear. Germline CDR1 and CDR2: LNHNV and YYDKDF (reference sequence). Trimming cost V 0 bases and J 4 bases, with 7 bases left between them. CDR3 length: 13 amino acids. This CDR3 is CATSRDRTYEQYF. CDR3 sequence (DNA): TGTGCCACCAGCAGAGATAGGACGTACGAGCAGTACTTC.

The genes are TRBV3-1 and TRBJ2-7; 8 bases fit TRBD1. This CDR3 region has 14 residues. V lost 5 bases and J lost 2; bases outside the gene matches: 5. Per the germline V gene, CDR1 is LGHDT and CDR2 is YNNKEL (reference sequence). As DNA, the CDR3 is TGTGCCAGCAGCAACAGGGGGTCGGCCTACGAGCAGTACTTC. Its translation: CASSNRGSAYEQYF.